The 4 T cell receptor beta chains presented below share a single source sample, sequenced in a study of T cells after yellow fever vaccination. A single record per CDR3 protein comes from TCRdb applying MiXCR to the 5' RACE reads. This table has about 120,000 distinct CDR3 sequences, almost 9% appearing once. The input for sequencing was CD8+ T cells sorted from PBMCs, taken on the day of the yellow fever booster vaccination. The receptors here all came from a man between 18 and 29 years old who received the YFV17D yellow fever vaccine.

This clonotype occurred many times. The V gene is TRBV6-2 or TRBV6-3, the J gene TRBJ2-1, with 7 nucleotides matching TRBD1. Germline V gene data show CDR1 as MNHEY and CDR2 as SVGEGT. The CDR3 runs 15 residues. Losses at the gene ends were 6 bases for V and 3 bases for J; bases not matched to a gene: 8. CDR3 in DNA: TGTGCCAGCAGGAAGACAGGGACCTTCTACAATGAGCAGTTCTTC. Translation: CASRKTGTFYNEQFF.

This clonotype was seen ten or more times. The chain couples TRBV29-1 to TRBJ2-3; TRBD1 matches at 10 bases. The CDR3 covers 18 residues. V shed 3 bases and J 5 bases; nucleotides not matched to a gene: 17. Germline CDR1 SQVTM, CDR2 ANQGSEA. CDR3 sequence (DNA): TGCAGCGTTGAGACTTGGGACAGGGGACTCCTAGCACAAGATACGCAGTATTTT. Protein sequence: CSVETWDRGLLAQDTQYF.

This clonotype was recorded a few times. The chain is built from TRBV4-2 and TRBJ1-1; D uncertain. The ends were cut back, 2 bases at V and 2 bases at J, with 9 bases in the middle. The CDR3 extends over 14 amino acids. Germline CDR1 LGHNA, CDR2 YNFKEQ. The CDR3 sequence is CASSQRTANTEAFF. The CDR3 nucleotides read TGTGCCAGCAGCCAACGTACAGCAAACACTGAAGCTTTCTTT.

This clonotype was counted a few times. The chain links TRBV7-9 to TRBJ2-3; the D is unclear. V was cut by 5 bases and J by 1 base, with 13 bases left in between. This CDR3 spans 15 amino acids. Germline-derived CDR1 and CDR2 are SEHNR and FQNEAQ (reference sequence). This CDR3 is CASSPPLWGTDTQYF. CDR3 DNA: TGTGCCAGCAGCCCCCCACTTTGGGGCACAGATACGCAGTATTTT.